The 13 T cell receptor beta chains below all came from one sample that was sequenced in a study of blood T cell repertoires in COVID-19. The protocol was immunoSEQ multiplex PCR, while the TCRdb copy is restricted to in-frame clones and leaves out a portion. Seen here are over 150,000 clones, less than 95% observed once, and the top ten hold 0.55%. Sequencing used peripheral blood. These receptors were taken from a man over 45 with acute or convalescent COVID-19.

This sequence joins TRBV4-1 and TRBJ2-7; 9 positions match TRBD1. Losses at the gene ends were 1 base for V and 2 bases for J; bases not matched to a gene: 3. Germline CDR1 reads MGHRA; CDR2 reads YSYEKL. This CDR3 is 15 amino acids long. CDR3 protein: CASSQGTGEPYEQYF. The CDR3 nucleotides are TGCGCCAGCAGCCAAGGGACAGGGGAACCCTACGAGCAGTACTTC.

The chain is built from TRBV4-1 and TRBJ2-1, with D perhaps matching TRBD1 (6 bases). The V and J ends lost 2 bases and 9 bases respectively, with 20 bases between them. CDR3 length equals 16 residues. Germline V gene data show CDR1 as MGHRA and CDR2 as YSYEKL. CDR3 sequence (DNA): TGCGCCAGCAGCCAAAACCCCCCAGGCCCAGGGGCTGAGCAGTTCTTC. Translation: CASSQNPPGPGAEQFF.

CDR3 coding DNA: TGTGCCAGCAGTGCACGGACAGTGAACACTGAAGCTTTCTTT. Its protein is CASSARTVNTEAFF. The gene calls are TRBV6-6 and TRBJ1-1, with D tentatively TRBD1 (6 bases). The V end was cut by 5 bases, the J end by 0 bases, with 10 bases between. Germline V lookup: CDR1 MNHNY, CDR2 SVGAGI (reference sequence). The CDR3 spans 14 residues.

The rearrangement uses TRBV7-2 and TRBJ2-1; the match to TRBD2 covers 9 bases. Trimming at V came to 3 bases and at J to 7 bases, leaving 7 bases not matched to a gene. The CDR3 length is 15 residues. CDR1 and CDR2 from the germline V gene are SGHTA and FQGNSA. The CDR3 protein is CASSFQRGVVNEQFF. CDR3 coding DNA: TGTGCCAGCAGCTTCCAGCGGGGGGTTGTGAATGAGCAGTTCTTC. Drawing the rest from reference TRBV7-2 and TRBJ2-1, the complete variable domain is GAGVSQSPSNKVTEKGKDVELRCDPISGHTALYWYRQSLGQGLEFLIYFQGNSAPDKSGLPSDRFSAERTGGSVSTLTIQRTQQEDSAVYLCASSFQRGVVNEQFFGPGTRLTVL.

This chain links TRBV15 with TRBJ1-5; D may be TRBD1 (6 bases). The CDR3 consists of 14 residues. The V and J ends lost 8 bases and 2 bases respectively, with 13 bases between them. The germline V gene encodes CDR1 LNHNV and CDR2 YYDKDF (reference sequence). The CDR3 DNA reads as TGTGCCACCTTCCCACAGGGCCGCAATCAGCCCCAGCATTTT. As protein: CATFPQGRNQPQHF.

V gene TRBV11-2 combines with J gene TRBJ2-7, with 9 positions matching TRBD1. CDR1 SGHAT and CDR2 FQNNGV come from the germline V gene. The V gene end was trimmed by 5 bases and the J gene end by 0 bases; junction bases not matched to a gene: 5. The CDR3 loop spans 15 amino acids. The CDR3: CASSQGTGNSYEQYF. DNA of the CDR3: TGTGCCAGCAGCCAGGGGACAGGGAACTCCTACGAGCAGTACTTC.

This chain joins TRBV10-3 and TRBJ2-1; TRBD2 matches at 8 bases. From germline, CDR1 is ENHRY and CDR2 SYGVKD. The CDR3 has 15 amino acids. With 3 bases clipped from V and 5 bases from J, the junction kept 6 bases outside the gene matches. Written as DNA, the CDR3 is TGTGCCATCAGTGACGGAGCGGGAGTAAACAATGAGCAGTTCTTC. It encodes CAISDGAGVNNEQFF.

This chain connects TRBV19 to TRBJ2-2; TRBD1 matches 7 bases. CDR3 size: 14 residues. The trim removed 6 bases at V and 4 bases at J, leaving 5 bases unmatched. In germline, CDR1 is LNHDA, CDR2 SQIVND (reference sequence). CDR3 nucleotides: TGTGCCAGTAGGACAGGGAGAACCACCGGGGAGCTGTTTTTT. This encodes CASRTGRTTGELFF.

This rearrangement joins TRBV4-2 to TRBJ1-1; tentatively, D is TRBD1 (6 bases). The germline V and J ends were trimmed by 0 bases and 8 bases, with 10 bases remaining between them. CDR3 length equals 13 residues. Germline-derived CDR1 and CDR2 are LGHNA and YNFKEQ. The CDR3 DNA reads as TGTGCCAGCAGCCAAGATCAAAGGGGGGAAGCTTTCTTT. This codes for CASSQDQRGEAFF.

V usage is TRBV6-5 and J usage is TRBJ1-2, with 7 bases matching TRBD1. Germline V lookup: CDR1 MNHEY, CDR2 SVGAGI. Trimming cost V 2 bases and J 0 bases; bases outside gene matches: 6. The CDR3 runs to 16 residues. CDR3 nucleotides: TGTGCCAGCAGTTACCTCGGGACAGCTTCTAACTATGGCTACACCTTC. This encodes CASSYLGTASNYGYTF.

The chain recombines TRBV5-1 with TRBJ2-7; D uncertain. There are 14 residues in the CDR3. CDR1 is SGHRS, CDR2 YFSETQ, per germline. V lost 2 bases and J lost 0, with 9 bases in between. The CDR3 DNA sequence: TGCGCCAGCAGCTTATCCGGGTACTCCTACGAGCAGTACTTC. It translates to CASSLSGYSYEQYF. Together with reference TRBV5-1 and TRBJ2-7, the CDR3 gives the full variable domain: KAGVTQTPRYLIKTRGQQVTLSCSPISGHRSVSWYQQTPGQGLQFLFEYFSETQRNKGNFPGRFSGRQFSNSRSEMNVSTLELGDSALYLCASSLSGYSYEQYFGPGTRLTVT.

This chain joins TRBV5-1 and TRBJ1-2; 10 bases are a match to TRBD1. This CDR3 has 15 residues. The junction had 9 bases not matched to a gene; V was cut back by 4 bases and J by 6 bases. Germline V CDR1 and CDR2: SGHRS, YFSETQ. The CDR3 bases are TGCGCCAGCAGCACTTCCGGGACAGGGGAAGATGGCTACACCTTC. It encodes CASSTSGTGEDGYTF.

CDR3 in DNA: TGTGCCAGTAGTATGCCCCGGACTAGCGGGGTTGAGCAGTTCTTC. Protein product: CASSMPRTSGVEQFF. V and J are TRBV19 and TRBJ2-1; 12 positions agree with TRBD2. From germline, CDR1 is LNHDA and CDR2 SQIVND (reference sequence). The CDR3 spans 15 residues. V dropped 3 bases and J dropped 9; count of bases not matched to a gene: 6.